Listed below are T cell receptor beta chains from one sample, sequenced in a study of response to subunit inactivated influenza vaccine. MiXCR, run by TCRdb on the RT-PCR reads, gives a single entry per CDR3 protein. The sample has hundreds of thousands of distinct CDR3 sequences, about 15% seen once. The sequencing used PBMCs from blood, collected 11 to 12 days after vaccination. These receptors came from a man in his forties or fifties who received an inactivated influenza vaccine. Each CDR3 is given with its conserved first and last residue. The D gene is left open where the match is weak. Rows may omit the clone size; those that give it use once, few, many or a size class.

TGTGCCAGCAGTACCCGTTGGGGTCCCGGAGAGACCCAGTACTTC CASSTRWGPGETQYF few TRBV6-1 NA TRBJ2-5
TGTGCCAGCGGCTCCGGGGGCCGATACGAGCAGTACTTC CASGSGGRYEQYF NA TRBV12-3/TRBV12-4 NA TRBJ2-7
TGTGCCATCAGTGGGGGGGAGACTAGCGGGGAAGAGACCCAGTACTTC CAISGGETSGEETQYF few TRBV10-3 TRBD2 TRBJ2-5
TGTGCCAGCAGTTACCCGCGTGCAAGAGTGAACACCGGGGAGCTGTTTTTT CASSYPRARVNTGELFF NA TRBV6-2/TRBV6-3 NA TRBJ2-2
TGTGCCAGCAGGGGGGACAGTAAGTCCTACGAGCAGTACTTC CASRGDSKSYEQYF few TRBV12-3/TRBV12-4 TRBD1 TRBJ2-7
TGTGCCAGCAGTCCGAGGGGGCTATACGAGCAGTACTTC CASSPRGLYEQYF many TRBV27 TRBD1 TRBJ2-7
TGTGCCAGCAGCTTAGCGGGGACAGAGATAGCCAAAAACATTCAGTACTTC CASSLAGTEIAKNIQYF NA TRBV7-9 TRBD1 TRBJ2-4
TGTGCCAGCAGCTTAGAACTAGCGGGCAACAATGAGCAGTTCTTC CASSLELAGNNEQFF many TRBV7-9 TRBD2 TRBJ2-1
TGTGCCAGCAGCTTAGCGCAACACCTCGTGTACGAGCAGTACTTC CASSLAQHLVYEQYF few TRBV7-2 NA TRBJ2-7
TGTGCCATCAGTGGGGGACAGGGCAATGAGCAGTTCTTC CAISGGQGNEQFF NA TRBV10-3 TRBD1 TRBJ2-1
TGTGCCAGTAGTATACAGTACAATGAGCAGTTCTTC CASSIQYNEQFF NA TRBV19 NA TRBJ2-1
TGTGCCACAAGTGGGACCTACGAGCAGTACTTC CATSGTYEQYF few TRBV28 NA TRBJ2-7
TGTGCCAGCAATCAGGGGAGCTCCTACAATGAGCAGTTCTTC CASNQGSSYNEQFF many TRBV12-3/TRBV12-4 NA TRBJ2-1
TGTGCCAGCTCACCATTGGGCGAGGGGCAAGGTGGCTACACCTTC CASSPLGEGQGGYTF few TRBV18 NA TRBJ1-2
TGCAGCGTTGACCCAGGGGGAACCCAAGAGACCCAGTACTTC CSVDPGGTQETQYF NA TRBV29-1 TRBD1 TRBJ2-5
TGTGCCAGCAGCGTCCTTGGGACTAGTGGCACAGATACGCAGTATTTT CASSVLGTSGTDTQYF NA TRBV27 TRBD2 TRBJ2-3
TGCAGTGCCCTAGGGCGGGATCGCGGCACAGATACGCAGTATTTT CSALGRDRGTDTQYF few TRBV20-1 NA TRBJ2-3
TGCGCCAGCAGCTGGACACCCGGGACAGATAACTATGGCTACACCTTC CASSWTPGTDNYGYTF few TRBV5-1 TRBD1 TRBJ1-2
TGCGCCAGCAGCCCCCGTCCCGGGACAGAAGAGACCCAGTACTTC CASSPRPGTEETQYF NA TRBV5-1 TRBD1 TRBJ2-5
TGCGCCAGCAGCCCAGTACAGGGATCTAACTATGGCTACACCTTC CASSPVQGSNYGYTF NA TRBV4-3 NA TRBJ1-2
TGTGCCAGCAGCCCCAATCAGGGGGCCAAAAACATTCAGTACTTC CASSPNQGAKNIQYF NA TRBV6-1 NA TRBJ2-4
TGTGCTAGCAGCGGCAGGGGTGGAGATACGCAGTATTTT CASSGRGGDTQYF few TRBV7-7 NA TRBJ2-3
TGTGCCAGCTCACCAGGCCGTGACGGGGAGCTGTTTTTT CASSPGRDGELFF few TRBV18 NA TRBJ2-2
TGTGCCAGCAGCTTACTTCTTCGGGTTTCTGGAAACACCATATATTTT CASSLLLRVSGNTIYF few TRBV7-2 NA TRBJ1-3
TGCGCCAGCAGCTTGGAGGGGGGGCTGGGTCAGCCCCAGCATTTT CASSLEGGLGQPQHF few TRBV5-1 NA TRBJ1-5
TGCAGTGCTAGAGATACAGTATACAATGAGCAGTTCTTC CSARDTVYNEQFF NA TRBV20-1 NA TRBJ2-1
TGTGCCAGCAGTTTTATGCGGTCGAACACCGGGGAGCTGTTTTTT CASSFMRSNTGELFF NA TRBV12-3/TRBV12-4 NA TRBJ2-2
TGTGCCAGCAGCTCTATGATTTCTACAGGACCCGCGGAGCTGTTTTTT CASSSMISTGPAELFF NA TRBV5-6 NA TRBJ2-2
TGCGCCAGCAGGGCGAGTATTGCAACTAATGAAAAACTGTTTTTT CASRASIATNEKLFF NA TRBV5-1 NA TRBJ1-4
TGTGCCAGCAGTTCGAGTCATATGAACACTGAAGCTTTCTTT CASSSSHMNTEAFF NA TRBV12-3/TRBV12-4 NA TRBJ1-1
TGTGCCACCAGCGGGGACAGGGGGCCTTACGAGCAGTACTTC CATSGDRGPYEQYF many TRBV15 TRBD1 TRBJ2-7
TGTGCCAGCAGCTTGGGTCCTGGACAGGGGAGGACAGATACGCAGTATTTT CASSLGPGQGRTDTQYF NA TRBV5-6 TRBD1 TRBJ2-3
TGCGCCAGCAGCCAGGACCCTCTTTCACCCCTCCACTTT CASSQDPLSPLHF NA TRBV4-3 NA TRBJ1-6
TGCAGCGTTCCCACTCAAAGACGACAGGGACGCAAGGACACTGAAGCTTTCTTT CSVPTQRRQGRKDTEAFF NA TRBV29-1 TRBD1 TRBJ1-1
TGTGCCAGCAGTGAAAGTCGGGAGACCCAGTACTTC CASSESRETQYF few TRBV25-1 NA TRBJ2-5
TGCGCCAGCAGCTTGCAGGGTAGGGGAAACACAGATACGCAGTATTTT CASSLQGRGNTDTQYF few TRBV5-1 NA TRBJ2-3
TGTGCCAGCAGAAAACTAGCGGGGGGGCCGGCGGAGACCCAGTACTTC CASRKLAGGPAETQYF few TRBV6-1 TRBD2 TRBJ2-5
TGTGCCAGCAGAGATGGGACAGGGGGCCGTGGGGCGTTCGATGGCTACACCTTC CASRDGTGGRGAFDGYTF NA TRBV28 TRBD1 TRBJ1-2
TGCAGTGCTAGAGATCACGGACTAGCGGGGGTCACCGGGGAGCTGTTTTTT CSARDHGLAGVTGELFF few TRBV20-1 TRBD2 TRBJ2-2
TGTGCCAGCAGCTTATCTCCGGGGTCGGGGACTGAAGCTTTCTTT CASSLSPGSGTEAFF many TRBV7-8 NA TRBJ1-1
TGTGCCAGCAGCTTAGATCTGGCTAGCGGGAGCACAGATACGCAGTATTTT CASSLDLASGSTDTQYF many TRBV11-2 TRBD2 TRBJ2-3
TGTGCCAGCAGACCTCAGACTAGCGGGAGGGTAGATACGCAGTATTTT CASRPQTSGRVDTQYF few TRBV6-1 TRBD2 TRBJ2-3
TGCAGTGCTAGTGAATTAGGAGTTTACGAAGAGACCCAGTACTTC CSASELGVYEETQYF NA TRBV20-1 NA TRBJ2-5